This T cell receptor (beta chain) was recovered during a study of T cells in Graves' hyperthyroidism and ophthalmopathy. The study left out patients who had uncontrolled infection, other autoimmune disease, pregnancy or lactation. This clonotype was recorded at least ten times. The investigators amplified TCR beta CDR3 regions from RNA transcripts. Researchers ran a first-round RT-PCR on the TCR CDR3 using the HTBI primer set. TCRdb used MiXCR to reprocess the multiplex PCR reads, holding one entry per CDR3 protein. There are more than 350,000 distinct CDR3 sequences in the sample; roughly 15% occur only once, and roughly a fifth lies in the top ten. This CDR3 has 14 amino acids. The germline gives CDR1 SNHLY, CDR2 FYNNEI. The V and J ends lost 4 bases and 6 bases respectively, with 13 bases between them.

The TCR sequence derives from a woman aged 30 to 39 with Graves' ophthalmopathy. The genes are TRBV2 and TRBJ2-1; D remains unclear. Sequenced: blood. In DNA, the CDR3 is TGTGCCAGCAGTGTGGTGCGGTTGCTCAATGAGCAGTTCTTC. It encodes CASSVVRLLNEQFF.